This T cell receptor beta chain was found in a study of radiotherapy plus CTLA-4 blockade in lung cancer. Clones were sequenced by immunoSEQ multiplex PCR, and TCRdb holds only the in-frame ones, with some missing. Among 50,000 or so clones listed, around 80% were seen once. About this clone: Its antigen is as yet unknown.

Study observations and caveats: TCR clones of tumor origin grew in blood after radiotherapy plus ipilimumab. The best prediction of response reportedly came from early blood T cell clone dynamics, with interferon-beta.

The study gave focal radiation plus ipilimumab CTLA-4 blockade to patients with chemo-refractory metastatic non-small-cell lung cancer. This CDR3 has 13 residues. Trimming took off 0 bases at V and 7 bases at J, with 7 bases between the two ends. CDR1 and CDR2 (germline): KGHSY, FQNENV. The clonotype comes from a human donor with non-small cell lung cancer who had a partial response to radiotherapy plus ipilimumab. The chain has TRBV16 and TRBJ1-5; no reliable D call. The sample was peripheral blood, taken from a patient treated with radiotherapy plus ipilimumab. The DNA for the CDR3 is TGTGCCAGCAGCCAATCCGAGGGCCAGCCCCAGCATTTT. Translating it yields CASSQSEGQPQHF.